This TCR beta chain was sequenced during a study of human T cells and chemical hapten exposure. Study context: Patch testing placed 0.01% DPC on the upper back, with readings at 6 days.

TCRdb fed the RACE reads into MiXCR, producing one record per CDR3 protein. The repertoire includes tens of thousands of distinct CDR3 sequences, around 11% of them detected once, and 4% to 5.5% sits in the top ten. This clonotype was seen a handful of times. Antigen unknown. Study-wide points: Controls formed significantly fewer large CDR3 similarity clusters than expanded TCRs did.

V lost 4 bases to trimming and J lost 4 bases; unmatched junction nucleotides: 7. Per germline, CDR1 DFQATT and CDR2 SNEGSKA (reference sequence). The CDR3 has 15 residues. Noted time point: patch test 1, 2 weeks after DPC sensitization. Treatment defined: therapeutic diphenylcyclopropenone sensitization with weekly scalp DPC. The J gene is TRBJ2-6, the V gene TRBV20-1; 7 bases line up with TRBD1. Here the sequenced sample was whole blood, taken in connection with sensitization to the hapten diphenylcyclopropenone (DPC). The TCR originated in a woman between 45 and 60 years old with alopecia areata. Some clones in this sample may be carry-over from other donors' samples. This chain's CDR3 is CSATSTGFGANVLTF. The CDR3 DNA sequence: TGCAGTGCTACTTCGACAGGGTTCGGGGCCAACGTCCTGACTTTC.